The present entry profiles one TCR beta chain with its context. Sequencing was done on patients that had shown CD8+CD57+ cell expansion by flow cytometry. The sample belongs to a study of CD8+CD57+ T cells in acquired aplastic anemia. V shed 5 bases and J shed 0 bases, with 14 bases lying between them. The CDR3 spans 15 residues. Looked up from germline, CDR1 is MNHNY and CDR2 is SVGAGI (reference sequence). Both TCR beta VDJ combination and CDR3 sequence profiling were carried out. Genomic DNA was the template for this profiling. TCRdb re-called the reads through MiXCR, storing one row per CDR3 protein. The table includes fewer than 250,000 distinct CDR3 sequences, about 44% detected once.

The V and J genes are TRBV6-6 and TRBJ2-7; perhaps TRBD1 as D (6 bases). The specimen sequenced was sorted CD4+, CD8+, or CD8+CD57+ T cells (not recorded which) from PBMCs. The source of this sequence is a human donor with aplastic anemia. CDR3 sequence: CASSVNRVFSYEQYF. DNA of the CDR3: TGTGCCAGCAGTGTAAACAGGGTGTTCTCCTACGAGCAGTACTTC.